These T cell receptor beta chains were read from a single sample in a study of shared clonotypes between healthy human individuals. Some clones are missing from TCRdb's copy, which holds only in-frame ones; the method was immunoSEQ multiplex PCR. Of some 2,500,000 clones listed, just under 95% are singletons. Source material: naive CD4+ T cells from PBMCs. The receptors derive from a man aged 18 to 30 in good health. Some clones in this sample may be carry-over from other donors' samples. Both conserved end residues are part of each CDR3. The D gene is left open where the match is weak. A clone size is listed for some rows: how often the clone was seen (once, few, many), or a class if it is expanded.

D	V	length	J	size	DNA	CDR3
TRBD1	TRBV4-1	14	TRBJ2-5	NA	TGCGCCAGCAGCCTGGGACAGGGAGGGGAGACCCAGTACTTC	CASSLGQGGETQYF
TRBD2	TRBV4-1	15	TRBJ2-7	NA	TGCGCCAGCAGCCCCAGCGGGACTAGCTCGCGCGAGCAGTACTTC	CASSPSGTSSREQYF
NA	TRBV5-5	15	TRBJ2-7	NA	TGTGCCAGCAGCTTGGGGGCACCTAGTCTCTACGAGCAGTACTTC	CASSLGAPSLYEQYF
TRBD2	TRBV18	13	TRBJ2-7	NA	TGTGCCAGCTCACCTCCGGGAGGTCTCGAGCAGTACTTC	CASSPPGGLEQYF
TRBD1	TRBV10-1	13	TRBJ1-1	NA	TGCGCCAGCAACGACAGGGTGAACACTGAAGCTTTCTTT	CASNDRVNTEAFF
NA	TRBV7-8	15	TRBJ1-3	NA	TGTGCCAGCAGCAGCCAATTGGTCGCGGGAAACACCATATATTTT	CASSSQLVAGNTIYF
TRBD1	TRBV7-9	14	TRBJ2-7	few	TGTGCCAGCAGCCTACAGGGGGCGTTGGGCGAGCAGTACTTC	CASSLQGALGEQYF
NA	TRBV29-1	13	TRBJ2-5	NA	TGCAGCGTTGATTTGACCCACGGAGAGACCCAGTACTTC	CSVDLTHGETQYF
NA	TRBV6-1	13	TRBJ2-3	NA	TGTGCCAGCAGTGGAGTATACGAGGATACGCAGTATTTT	CASSGVYEDTQYF
NA	TRBV19	17	TRBJ2-2	NA	TGTGCCAGTTCTCGACCGGGGGGCCGCAGAGTGGGCGGGGAGCTGTTTTTT	CASSRPGGRRVGGELFF
NA	TRBV6-1	18	TRBJ2-2	NA	TGTGCCATCAGTGACCCCCGCCCGACACAGATTCCCAGTGGGGAGCTGTTTTTT	CAISDPRPTQIPSGELFF
NA	TRBV11-2	14	TRBJ1-2	once	TGTGCCAGCAGATCAATCAGGACCGGACGGGGCTACACCTTC	CASRSIRTGRGYTF
TRBD2	TRBV7-3	16	TRBJ2-3	NA	TGTGCCAGCAGCTTATTAGCGGGAGCCGGGGCAGATACGCAGTATTTT	CASSLLAGAGADTQYF
TRBD2	TRBV4-1	18	TRBJ2-5	NA	TGCGCCAGCAGCCAAGACGGGTTGGGGGGAGGGCCTGGAGAGACCCAGTACTTC	CASSQDGLGGGPGETQYF
TRBD1	TRBV9	19	TRBJ2-1	NA	TGTGCCAGCAGCGCCCGACCACCCAAGGGGGCCAGCTCCTACAATGAGCAGTTCTTC	CASSARPPKGASSYNEQFF
NA	TRBV2	15	TRBJ1-1	NA	TGTGCCAGCAGCTCGACCAGGACAGTGAACACTGAAGCTTTCTTT	CASSSTRTVNTEAFF
NA	TRBV12-5	14	TRBJ1-1	NA	TGTGCTAGTGGTTTTGGGAAGGGGCGGACTGAAGCTTTCTTT	CASGFGKGRTEAFF
TRBD1	TRBV9	14	TRBJ1-1	once	TGTGCCAGCAGCTTACGTGACAGGGGCACTGAAGCTTTCTTT	CASSLRDRGTEAFF
TRBD2	TRBV11-2	19	TRBJ2-1	NA	TGTGCCAGCAGCAAGAAGGGGACTAGCGGGAGAAAGTCCTACAATGAGCAGTTCTTC	CASSKKGTSGRKSYNEQFF
NA	TRBV5-5	16	TRBJ1-4	NA	TGTGCCAGCAGCTTGGGGTTGACAGTAGATAATGAAAAACTGTTTTTT	CASSLGLTVDNEKLFF
TRBD2	TRBV6-5	16	TRBJ2-1	NA	TGTGCCAGCAGTTACTCGGGGGGAGGGCCCTACAATGAGCAGTTCTTC	CASSYSGGGPYNEQFF
NA	TRBV10-3	13	TRBJ1-4	NA	TGTGCCATCAGGGAGAGAGATAATGAAAAACTGTTTTTT	CAIRERDNEKLFF
NA	TRBV6-1	14	TRBJ2-7	once	TGTGCCAGCACAGGGTTCGGGGGTAACTACGAGCAGTACTTC	CASTGFGGNYEQYF
NA	TRBV9	15	TRBJ2-5	NA	TGTGCCAGCAGCATGCGGACACTGAATGGTGAGACCCAGTACTTC	CASSMRTLNGETQYF
NA	TRBV7-5	18	TRBJ2-1	NA	TGTGCCAGAAGCCCCATGGATAGCGGGAGGGCCTCCTACAATGAGCAGTTCTTC	CARSPMDSGRASYNEQFF
NA	TRBV28	14	TRBJ2-2	NA	TGTGCCAGCAGACCGGCCCTACGGGCCGGGGAGCTGTTTTTT	CASRPALRAGELFF
TRBD1	TRBV6-4	15	TRBJ2-2	NA	TGTGCCAGCAGTCCCGGGACAGCTAACACCGGGGAGCTGTTTTTT	CASSPGTANTGELFF
NA	TRBV15	14	TRBJ1-5	once	TGTGCCACCAGCCGCGGGGCCAGCAATCAGCCCCAGCATTTT	CATSRGASNQPQHF
NA	TRBV5-1	11	TRBJ1-1	NA	TGCGCCAGCTGGGGGGGCGGAGGAGCTTTCTTT	CASWGGGGAFF
TRBD1	TRBV19	14	TRBJ1-2	NA	TGTGCCAGTAGCCGGGACAGGAAGAACTATGGCTACACCTTC	CASSRDRKNYGYTF
TRBD1	TRBV2	15	TRBJ2-1	NA	TGTGCCAGCAGTGACCTTGGCAGGGGGTACAATGAGCAGTTCTTC	CASSDLGRGYNEQFF
TRBD1	TRBV5-1	16	TRBJ1-2	NA	TGCGCCAGCAGCTTGGCGATTACAGGGGGCGTCTATGGCTACACCTTC	CASSLAITGGVYGYTF
NA	TRBV6-6	15	TRBJ2-1	NA	TGTGCCAGCAGTTACTCGATGGTCAGGGCTACTGAGCAGTTCTTC	CASSYSMVRATEQFF
NA	TRBV6-5	15	TRBJ2-7	NA	TGTGCCAGCAGCTTCCGACCGGAGGGGGTCTACGAGCAGTACTTC	CASSFRPEGVYEQYF
NA	TRBV28	15	TRBJ2-3	NA	TGTGCCAGCAGCCTTATAGAGAGAGGGACAGATACGCAGTATTTT	CASSLIERGTDTQYF
NA	TRBV10-2	13	TRBJ1-1	NA	TGCGCCAGCAGTGACAGGCTTCACACTGAAGCTTTCTTT	CASSDRLHTEAFF
NA	TRBV28	14	TRBJ1-4	once	TGTGCCAGCAGTCCCGGTGGGGGTCGGGAAAAACTGTTTTTT	CASSPGGGREKLFF
TRBD1	TRBV7-9	18	TRBJ2-6	NA	TGTGCCAGCAGCGCCAGGACAGGGGCCTTCTCTGGGGCCAACGTCCTGACTTTC	CASSARTGAFSGANVLTF
NA	TRBV5-1	14	TRBJ1-1	NA	TGCGCCAGCAGGACCGGGACAATGAACACTGAAGCTTTCTTT	CASRTGTMNTEAFF
TRBD2	TRBV27	18	TRBJ2-3	NA	TGTGCCAGCAGTTTGGGGCTAGCGGGAGCCGGGTTCGCAGATACGCAGTATTTT	CASSLGLAGAGFADTQYF
TRBD2	TRBV9	16	TRBJ2-2	NA	TGTGCCAGCAGCGTGACTAGCGGGATCAACACCGGGGAGCTGTTTTTT	CASSVTSGINTGELFF
NA	TRBV4-1	15	TRBJ2-7	NA	TGCGCCAGCAGCCACCGGGGGACAGCCTCCTACGAGCAGTACTTC	CASSHRGTASYEQYF
TRBD2	TRBV18	15	TRBJ2-1	NA	TGTGCCAGCTCACGTGGCGGGAGTGACTACAATGAGCAGTTCTTC	CASSRGGSDYNEQFF